This T cell receptor (beta chain) emerged from a study of blood T cell repertoires in COVID-19. At the level of the study: Acute and convalescent COVID-19 specimens originated in the United States, Italy and Spain. T cells, B-cell-depleted T cells, or PBMCs provided the cDNA or gDNA that served as material.

Germline V gene data show CDR1 as ENHRY and CDR2 as SYGVKD. J was trimmed by 5 bases and V by 3 bases; bases with no gene match: 8. The CDR3 is 17 residues long. Authors' processing steps: Reference gene primers were amplified, and this amplification served to estimate nucleated cell counts. Repertoires were generated with immunoSEQ multiplex PCR, while TCRdb's copy carries only in-frame clones and drops some. That table supplies the V and J calls and clone size; D and trimming were determined from the DNA. The data show 65,000 to 95,000 clones, with approximately 90% seen just once and 4.6% held by the top ten.

Sequencing used peripheral blood. This sequence joins TRBV10-3 and TRBJ2-5, with TRBD2 matching 14 bases. The sequence derives from a man in his fifties or sixties with active COVID-19. CDR3 in DNA: TGTGCCATCAGTGAAGGGGGGACTAGCGGGAGTGGGGAGACCCAGTACTTC. Translation gives CAISEGGTSGSGETQYF.